This T cell receptor (beta chain) was observed in a study of beta chain features in type 1 diabetes. Expressed TCRB transcripts got sequenced, as all isolated RNA was reverse transcribed. TCRdb's table, derived via immunoSEQ multiplex PCR, lists solely in-frame clones and lacks some. There are under 400,000 clones in the sample; 14% occur only once, and over 5% lies in the top ten. V lost 3 bases to trimming and J lost 7 bases, with 18 bases between them. Germline loops: CDR1 SGHNT, CDR2 YENEEA. The CDR3 has 15 residues. V and J are TRBV11-3 and TRBJ1-2, with D possibly being TRBD1 (5 bases). Sample: central memory CD4+ T cells from blood. The sequence came from a man aged 25 to 45 in good health. CDR3 DNA: TGTGCCAGCAGCTTCGCTATTGGGACCCGGGGTGGCTACACCTTC. It specifies CASSFAIGTRGGYTF.